This TCR beta chain was obtained from a study of blood T cells in healthy people across ages. Whole-study findings and limits: The CMV status of each donor remained undetermined, and this could have confounded shifts in expanded clonotypes. Whereas aged donors had fewer naive CD4+ cells, long-lived donors had more of them and higher diversity.

Those donating, healthy Caucasian individuals from Russia, were aged roughly 6 to 90. This CDR3 is built from 14 residues. Germline V gives CDR1 DFQATT, CDR2 SNEGSKA (reference sequence). With V trimmed by 3 bases and J by 4 bases, 8 bases remained unmatched. Note on this clonotype: The antigen is undetermined.

A sample-barcoded 5' primer and a J-beta primer mix were used in a second PCR of about 6 to 12 cycles. Through a template-switch adaptor with 12 random nucleotides, each cDNA molecule received a tag. TCRdb reanalysed the 5' RACE reads using MiXCR and keeps one entry per CDR3 protein. This sample has hundreds of thousands of distinct CDR3 sequences, with 21% found just once. What was sequenced was blood. The chain uses TRBV20-1 and TRBJ2-5, with 7 bases fitting TRBD2. This TCR was recovered from a man aged 65 to 79 in good health. The CDR3 reads CSASSWTRGETQYF. Here the CDR3 DNA reads TGCAGTGCTAGTTCTTGGACTAGAGGAGAGACCCAGTACTTC.